This entry describes one TCR beta chain. These data are taken from a study of blood T cell repertoires in COVID-19. The wider study: The United States, Italy and Spain provided the acute and convalescent COVID-19 samples. In each case, the material was cDNA or gDNA derived from T cells, B-cell-depleted T cells, or PBMCs.

CDR3 size: 16 residues. V shed 3 bases, J shed 4 bases, and the junction held 8 bases outside the gene matches. The germline CDR1 and CDR2 sequences are SGHTA and FQGNSA. As processed by the authors: By means of reference gene primer amplification, nucleated cell counts were estimated. Sequencing used immunoSEQ multiplex PCR; TCRdb keeps in-frame clones, though not all of them. The DNA gave D and trimming, while V, J and clone size come from that table. Of fewer than 40,000 clones listed, approximately 85% are singletons. Sequencing input: peripheral blood. The chain uses TRBV7-2 and TRBJ2-3; 9 nucleotides line up with TRBD2. The sequence was obtained from a man older than 75 with active COVID-19. CDR3 amino acids: CASSFGSGGLPDTQYF. The CDR3 coding sequence is TGTGCCAGCAGCTTCGGCAGCGGGGGGCTCCCAGATACGCAGTATTTT.